The rows below give T cell receptor beta chains drawn from one sample of a study of early stage breast cancer tumors. The repertoire was sequenced with immunoSEQ multiplex PCR; TCRdb's copy has only in-frame clones and lacks some. Among fewer than 30,000 clones listed, about 80% were seen once. Sequences were obtained from blood. Receptors were obtained from a person between 55 and 69 years old with breast cancer. CDR3s include the opening cysteine and the closing phenylalanine or tryptophan. D genes are given only for firm matches. Expanded clones are given a class, and other clones once, few, many or no size at all.

. TRBJ2-1 . TRBV7-2 CASSSQGGYEQFF TGTGCCAGCAGCTCACAGGGTGGGTATGAGCAGTTCTTC
. TRBJ1-1 . TRBV5-1 CASSQGENTEAFF TGCGCCAGCAGTCAAGGGGAGAACACTGAAGCTTTCTTT
. TRBJ2-7 . TRBV21-1 CASSKRLVAAGGTDEQYF TGTGCCAGCAGCAAAAGGTTGGTGGCGGCGGGAGGTACCGACGAGCAGTACTTC
TRBD1 TRBJ2-7 . TRBV29-1 CSVGTGGSSYEQYF TGCAGCGTTGGTACAGGGGGGTCCTCCTACGAGCAGTACTTC
TRBD1 TRBJ2-1 . TRBV30 CASRRDRGYNEQFF TGTGCCTCCCGGCGAGACAGGGGCTACAATGAGCAGTTCTTC
. TRBJ2-7 once TRBV18 CASSPQDSYSYEQYF TGTGCCAGCTCACCTCAGGACAGTTACTCCTACGAGCAGTACTTC
. TRBJ1-5 few TRBV6-5 CASSYSGGNQPQHF TGTGCCAGCAGTTACTCTGGGGGGAATCAGCCCCAGCATTTT
TRBD2 TRBJ2-7 . TRBV6-5 CASRRTSGVYEQYF TGTGCCAGCAGAAGGACTAGCGGGGTCTACGAGCAGTACTTC
. TRBJ1-3 . TRBV5-6 CASSLRKQGQANTIYF TGTGCCAGCAGCTTGAGGAAGCAGGGGCAGGCTAACACCATATATTTT
. TRBJ2-5 . TRBV30 CAWRAREETQYF TGTGCCTGGAGGGCCAGGGAAGAGACCCAGTACTTC
TRBD1 TRBJ2-7 . TRBV7-2 CASSRDRVKHEQYF TGTGCCAGCAGCCGTGACAGGGTAAAACACGAGCAGTACTTC
. TRBJ2-2 . TRBV11-1 CAILTMNTGELFF TGTGCCATCTTGACAATGAACACCGGGGAGCTGTTTTTT
TRBD2 TRBJ2-7 . TRBV5-1 CASSLSLAGAGEQYF TGCGCCAGCAGCTTGAGTCTAGCGGGAGCTGGCGAGCAGTACTTC
. TRBJ1-2 few TRBV18 CASSPFSEDASVGYTF TGTGCCAGCTCACCTTTCTCAGAGGATGCATCCGTCGGCTACACCTTC
. TRBJ1-5 few TRBV10-3 CAISEGVRGNQPQHF TGTGCCATCAGTGAAGGGGTCAGAGGCAATCAGCCCCAGCATTTT
. TRBJ2-1 . TRBV30 CAWKAGVPYNEQFF TGTGCCTGGAAAGCAGGGGTCCCCTACAATGAGCAGTTCTTC
TRBD2 TRBJ2-7 . TRBV30 CAWSWSGIVGEQYF TGTGCCTGGAGTTGGAGCGGGATAGTCGGCGAGCAGTACTTC
. TRBJ2-7 . TRBV7-2 CASSPSGTYEQYF TGTGCCAGCAGCCCCTCAGGTACCTACGAGCAGTACTTC
. TRBJ2-3 . TRBV7-2 CASSLLPQGGYTDTQYF TGTGCCAGCAGCTTACTCCCTCAAGGGGGATACACAGATACGCAGTATTTT
TRBD2 TRBJ2-7 . TRBV30 CAQAGANYEQYF TGTGCCCAGGCGGGAGCAAACTACGAGCAGTACTTC
. TRBJ1-1 . TRBV7-3 CASSSSWRKLNTEAFF TGTGCCAGCAGCTCATCCTGGCGGAAGTTGAACACTGAAGCTTTCTTT
TRBD2 TRBJ2-1 . TRBV9 CASSVALAGGPRSEGEQFF TGTGCCAGCAGCGTAGCACTAGCGGGAGGGCCACGGTCAGAGGGTGAGCAGTTCTTC
TRBD1 TRBJ2-7 . TRBV9 CASSLTGTEQYF TGTGCCAGCAGTCTGACAGGGACCGAGCAGTACTTC
TRBD1 TRBJ2-6 once TRBV9 CASSVDRGRTSGANVLTF TGTGCCAGCAGCGTCGACAGGGGGCGGACCTCTGGGGCCAACGTCCTGACTTTC
. TRBJ2-3 . TRBV6-5 CASSPAGTSTDTQYF TGTGCCAGCAGTCCCGCCGGGACTAGCACAGATACGCAGTATTTT
TRBD1 TRBJ2-7 . TRBV28 CASSYGDRDYEQYF TGTGCCAGCAGTTACGGGGACAGAGACTACGAGCAGTACTTC
TRBD1 TRBJ1-3 once TRBV9 CASSARGQGTVSGNTIYF TGTGCCAGCAGCGCCCGCGGACAGGGAACAGTCTCTGGAAACACCATATATTTT
TRBD2 TRBJ2-1 . TRBV4-3 CASSPSGSNNEQFF TGCGCCAGCAGCCCAAGCGGGAGCAACAATGAGCAGTTCTTC
. TRBJ2-2 . TRBV1 CTSSRLRDRGWIGRFGELFF TGCACCAGCAGCCGGCTCCGGGACAGGGGATGGATTGGAAGGTTTGGGGAGCTGTTTTTT
TRBD2 TRBJ2-1 few TRBV25-1 CASREAGGDNEQFF TGTGCCAGCAGGGAAGCGGGAGGGGACAATGAGCAGTTCTTC
. TRBJ2-7 . TRBV5-1 CASSLTVSYEQYF TGCGCCAGCAGCCTGACAGTCTCCTACGAGCAGTACTTC
TRBD2 TRBJ2-7 . TRBV18 CASSLLAGMFEQYF TGTGCCAGCTCGTTGCTAGCGGGAATGTTCGAGCAGTACTTC
TRBD1 TRBJ1-5 . TRBV11-2 CASSRGTVSNQPQHF TGTGCCAGCAGCCGTGGGACAGTTAGCAATCAGCCCCAGCATTTT
. TRBJ2-7 once TRBV2 CASIRGTSYEQYF TGTGCCAGCATACGGGGGACCTCCTACGAGCAGTACTTC
TRBD1 TRBJ1-2 . TRBV9 CASSMDGTVLRGGYTF TGTGCCAGCAGCATGGATGGGACAGTCCTCAGGGGGGGCTACACCTTC
. TRBJ1-5 . TRBV19 CASSYDSTGNQPQHF TGTGCCAGTAGTTATGACTCCACGGGCAATCAGCCCCAGCATTTT
TRBD1 TRBJ1-2 . TRBV29-1 CSVKGQLHLNYGYTF TGCAGCGTTAAGGGACAGCTCCACCTTAACTATGGCTACACCTTC
TRBD1 TRBJ2-3 . TRBV11-1 CASSRGQGTDTQYF TGTGCCAGCAGCCGCGGACAGGGCACAGATACGCAGTATTTT
. TRBJ1-2 . TRBV28 CASRESGSLYGYTF TGTGCCAGCCGGGAGTCAGGGAGCCTCTATGGCTACACCTTC
TRBD2 TRBJ2-5 few TRBV15 CATSTPGLAGEETQYF TGTGCCACCAGCACCCCGGGACTAGCGGGAGAAGAGACCCAGTACTTC
. TRBJ1-4 once TRBV5-4 CASSLALGRENEKLFF TGTGCCAGCAGCTTGGCTCTCGGGCGGGAGAATGAAAAACTGTTTTTT
. TRBJ2-7 . TRBV20-1 CSVGTPLEQYF TGCAGTGTCGGGACACCCCTCGAGCAGTACTTC
TRBD2 TRBJ2-1 . TRBV27 CASRSIRLAGDEQFF TGTGCCAGCAGATCTATAAGACTAGCGGGTGATGAGCAGTTCTTC
. TRBJ1-1 . TRBV5-8 CASSLRRDTEAFF TGTGCCAGCAGCTTAAGGAGGGACACTGAAGCTTTCTTT
TRBD1 TRBJ1-5 . TRBV27 CASSDGQGSQPQHF TGTGCCAGCTCAGACGGACAGGGTAGTCAGCCCCAGCATTTT
. TRBJ2-6 . TRBV19 CASSIPEGANVLTF TGTGCCAGTAGTATTCCCGAGGGGGCCAACGTCCTGACTTTC
. TRBJ2-1 . TRBV5-1 CASSLAIQRDNEQFF TGCGCCAGCAGCTTGGCGATCCAGCGGGACAATGAGCAGTTCTTC
. TRBJ1-1 once TRBV4-1 CASSQGGVTEAFF TGCGCCAGCAGCCAGGGAGGCGTCACTGAAGCTTTCTTT
. TRBJ2-5 . TRBV5-1 CASSFTRAAQETQYF TGCGCCAGCAGCTTCACGCGAGCGGCCCAAGAGACCCAGTACTTC
TRBD2 TRBJ2-2 . TRBV5-1 CASSQSGSAPGELFF TGCGCCAGCAGCCAGAGCGGGAGTGCCCCCGGGGAGCTGTTTTTT
. TRBJ2-1 once TRBV7-9 CASSLDDSNEQFF TGTGCCAGCAGCTTAGATGACTCCAATGAGCAGTTCTTC
. TRBJ2-5 few TRBV4-1 CASSQGEGGVPWETQYF TGCGCCAGCAGCCAAGGGGAAGGGGGGGTTCCGTGGGAGACCCAGTACTTC